The T cell receptor beta chain described here comes from a study of blood T cell repertoires in COVID-19. Clones were sequenced by immunoSEQ multiplex PCR, and TCRdb holds only the in-frame ones, with some missing. The repertoire consists of 150,000 to 200,000 clones, with more than 85% occurring once and the leading ten covering 0.95% to 1.5%. This CDR3 has 13 residues. The germline V and J ends were trimmed by 4 bases and 7 bases, with 8 bases remaining between them. Per germline, CDR1 SGHNT and CDR2 YENEEA. The sequence derives from a human donor with acute COVID-19. The donor label of this sample is uncertain. The source material was PBMCs or T cells enriched from blood (not recorded which). The J gene is TRBJ1-6, the V gene TRBV11-3; possibly TRBD1 for D (5 bases). The CDR3 here is CASSSGQNSPLHF. CDR3 DNA sequence: TGTGCCAGCAGCTCCGGACAAAATTCACCCCTCCACTTT.